These 23 T cell receptor beta chains share one sample of origin, sequenced in a study of T-cell reconstitution after alpha-beta-depleted transplantation in children. Construction of the TCRbeta library involved unique molecular identifiers. TCRdb reprocessed the PCR reads via MiXCR and lists one record per CDR3 protein. This table holds approximately 590,000 distinct CDR3 sequences, under 12% found once. This specimen consisted of PBMCs from the stem cell graft donor, obtained from the stem cell graft. The receptor source for this set is a human donor who donated a stem cell graft to a child with acute myeloid leukemia.

This clonotype was recorded many times. This chain links TRBV20-1 with TRBJ1-1; 7 nucleotides line up with TRBD1. This CDR3 is built from 12 residues. Germline CDR1 and CDR2: DFQATT and SNEGSKA (reference sequence). The V segment lost 4 bases and the J segment 4 bases; nucleotides outside the gene matches: 3. For the CDR3, the DNA is TGCAGTGCTAAGACAGGGAGCACTGAAGCTTTCTTT. Translating gives CSAKTGSTEAFF.

This clonotype was found many times. The chain combines TRBV20-1 with TRBJ2-7; tentatively, D is TRBD2 (6 bases). Trimming stripped 1 base from V and 3 bases from J, with 16 bases between. This CDR3 is built from 15 residues. Germline CDR1 and CDR2: DFQATT and SNEGSKA (reference sequence). CDR3 amino acids: CSARGIGAGSYEQYF. For the CDR3, the DNA is TGCAGTGCTAGAGGAATTGGTGCGGGAAGCTACGAGCAGTACTTC.

The chain carries TRBV29-1 and TRBJ1-1, with D unresolved. This CDR3 is 14 amino acids long. Trimming took off 5 bases at V and 0 bases at J, with 13 bases between the two ends. The V gene's germline CDR1 is SQVTM and CDR2 ANQGSEA. The CDR3 region is CSVNWQVLNTEAFF. CDR3 nucleotide sequence: TGCAGCGTTAATTGGCAGGTGCTGAACACTGAAGCTTTCTTT.

In its sample, this clonotype was seen a few times. V is TRBV5-1 and J is TRBJ1-1; D perhaps matches TRBD1 (6 bases). The CDR3 is made up of 12 amino acids. V lost 4 bases to trimming and J lost 11 bases, with 15 bases between them. CDR1 and CDR2 from the germline V gene are SGHRS and YFSETQ. CDR3 nucleotides: TGCGCCAGCAGCCCCGAGGGGGGCTGGGCTTTCTTT. The encoded protein is CASSPEGGWAFF.

The rearrangement uses TRBV21-1 and TRBJ2-5. TRBV21-1 constitutes a pseudogene. CDR3 length: 17 residues. The CDR3 loop reads CASSTAMWAHSQETQYF. As DNA, the CDR3 is TGTGCCAGCAGCACCGCGATGTGGGCACATTCCCAAGAGACCCAGTACTTC.

This clonotype was seen a handful of times. The chain carries TRBV3-1 and TRBJ1-1; D may be TRBD1 (6 bases). The CDR3 is 14 residues long. The V end was cut by 3 bases, the J end by 4 bases, with 12 bases between. CDR1 and CDR2 from the germline V gene are LGHDT and YNNKEL (reference sequence). The CDR3 DNA reads TGTGCCAGCAGCCATTATGGAGGGGGCACTGAAGCTTTCTTT. This gives the protein CASSHYGGGTEAFF.

This clonotype was observed a few times. The rearrangement uses TRBV6-1 and TRBJ1-2; D might be TRBD1 (6 bases). The CDR3 length is 15 residues. V lost 0 bases and J 5 bases, leaving 13 bases between the germline ends. Germline lookup yields CDR1 MNHNS and CDR2 SASEGT. CDR3 nucleotides: TGTGCCAGCAGTGAAGCTGTACAGGGCACTTATGGCTACACCTTC. Encoded protein: CASSEAVQGTYGYTF.

The sample holds many counts of this clonotype. CDR3 loop: CSATSSGDPSTDTQYF. The CDR3 bases are TGCAGTGCTACCTCAAGCGGAGATCCTAGCACAGATACGCAGTATTTT. The V call is TRBV20-1, the J call TRBJ2-3; weak D call: TRBD2 (5 bases). The CDR3 consists of 16 residues. With 4 bases removed from V and 0 bases from J, the gap between germline ends came to 17 bases. Per the germline V gene, CDR1 is DFQATT and CDR2 is SNEGSKA (reference sequence).

Many counts were recorded for this clonotype. Here the CDR3 reads CASSDQTRNEQFF. CDR3 DNA sequence: TGCGCCAGCAGCGACCAGACGCGGAATGAGCAGTTCTTC. This sequence joins TRBV5-1 and TRBJ2-1, with D unresolved. The CDR3 is 13 amino acids. Germline CDR1 is SGHRS and CDR2 is YFSETQ. V lost 4 bases, J lost 7 bases, and 12 bases lay in between.

This sequence joins TRBV27 and TRBJ1-1; D is possibly TRBD1 (5 bases). CDR3 length: 14 amino acids. CDR1 is MNHEY and CDR2 is SMNVEV in the germline V gene (reference sequence). V was pared by 7 bases and J by 0 bases, with 12 bases between. CDR3 sequence reads: CASTQRGLNTEAFF. The CDR3 region has the DNA TGTGCCAGCACTCAACGGGGGTTGAACACTGAAGCTTTCTTT.

The chain couples TRBV5-1 to TRBJ2-5, with D perhaps assigned TRBD1 or TRBD2 (5 bases each). V gave up 2 bases and J gave up 2 bases, with 16 bases separating them. This CDR3 region has 16 residues. CDR1 and CDR2 from the germline V gene are SGHRS and YFSETQ. The CDR3 loop is CASSFDPGRVQETQYF. CDR3 bases: TGCGCCAGCAGCTTCGACCCGGGACGAGTACAAGAGACCCAGTACTTC.

This clonotype occurred a few times. The J gene is TRBJ2-3, the V gene TRBV25-1, with 7 bases matching TRBD2. Germline V gives CDR1 MGHDK, CDR2 SYGVNS. V trimming: 7 bases; J trimming: 4 bases; junction bases outside the gene matches: 8. CDR3 length equals 14 residues. For the CDR3, the DNA is TGTGCCAGCAAGCCGGCGGGAGTCCCAGATACGCAGTATTTT. Protein: CASKPAGVPDTQYF.

The J gene is TRBJ2-1, the V gene TRBV7-3, with 8 bases fitting TRBD1. V was pared by 3 bases and J by 4 bases, with 5 bases of the junction left unmatched. This CDR3 spans 15 amino acids. Per the germline V gene, CDR1 is SGHTA and CDR2 is FQGTGA. For the CDR3, the DNA is TGTGCCAGCAGCTTGGACAGGGAATCATACAATGAGCAGTTCTTC. This sequence encodes CASSLDRESYNEQFF.

This clonotype was counted ten times or more. The chain carries TRBV6-2 or TRBV6-3 and TRBJ2-1; D tentatively reads TRBD1 or TRBD2 (5 bases each). The CDR3 covers 16 residues. Between the trimmed V and J ends, which lost 5 bases and 0 bases, there was a span of 14 bases. Germline assignment: CDR1 MNHEY and CDR2 SVGEGT. The CDR3 nucleotides read TGTGCCAGCAGTACCCGGGGCGAAAGCTCCTACAATGAGCAGTTCTTC. The encoded protein is CASSTRGESSYNEQFF.

As regards this clonotype: One end of the junction varies from germline; a read error may be responsible. V gene TRBV20-1 combines with J gene TRBJ2-5; the match to TRBD1 covers 11 bases. There are 15 residues in the CDR3. The germline CDR1 and CDR2 sequences are DFQATT and SNEGSKA (reference sequence). CDR3 residues: CCAREGTGGQETQYF. The DNA of the CDR3 is TGCTGTGCTAGAGAAGGGACAGGGGGCCAAGAGACCCAGTACTTC.

The sample holds many counts of this clonotype. This chain connects TRBV6-1 to TRBJ2-5; no firm D call. This CDR3 region has 15 residues. V dropped 5 bases and J dropped 4 bases, with 17 bases sitting between them. CDR1 and CDR2 from the germline V gene are MNHNS and SASEGT. The CDR3 DNA follows: TGTGCCAGCAGTCCCCGGCTCGGTGCTCGAGAGACCCAGTACTTC. It codes for CASSPRLGARETQYF.

CDR3 sequence: CASRLSGLAATNTGELFF. DNA of the CDR3: TGCGCCAGCAGGTTATCGGGACTAGCGGCCACGAACACCGGGGAGCTGTTTTTT. The V call is TRBV5-1, the J call TRBJ2-2; 11 bases align to TRBD2. This CDR3 is built from 18 residues. V dropped 5 bases and J dropped 0; count of bases not matched to a gene: 9. Germline V gene lookup returns CDR1 SGHRS and CDR2 YFSETQ.

This clonotype was detected many times. The CDR3: CASSRTGGTDTQYF. CDR3 sequence (DNA): TGTGCCAGCAGTCGTACAGGGGGCACAGATACGCAGTATTTT. V usage is TRBV28 and J usage is TRBJ2-3; 7 positions agree with TRBD1. The CDR3 has 14 amino acids. The V segment lost 5 bases and the J segment 1 base; nucleotides outside the gene matches: 3. Looked up from germline, CDR1 is MDHEN and CDR2 is SYDVKM.

This clonotype was observed a few times. The V and J genes are TRBV3-1 and TRBJ2-7; no firm D call. The germline V and J ends were trimmed by 1 base and 6 bases, with 7 bases remaining between them. The CDR3 runs to 12 residues. Looked up from germline, CDR1 is LGHDT and CDR2 is YNNKEL (reference sequence). CDR3 in DNA: TGTGCCAGCAGCCAAGGCGTTGTCGAGCAGTACTTC. Protein sequence: CASSQGVVEQYF.

This clonotype was counted many times. This chain uses TRBV20-1 with TRBJ2-1, with D possibly TRBD2 on 6 matching bases. The CDR3 sequence is 15 residues long. From germline, CDR1 is DFQATT and CDR2 SNEGSKA (reference sequence). V was pared by 6 bases and J by 0 bases, with 15 bases between. The CDR3 region is CSANLDGSSYNEQFF. In DNA form, the CDR3 reads TGCAGTGCCAATCTCGACGGGAGCTCCTACAATGAGCAGTTCTTC.

This clonotype has more than one count but fewer than ten. One junction end disagrees with the germline gene, perhaps due to a read error. The V call is TRBV5-1, the J call TRBJ2-7, with a possible D match to TRBD2 (6 bases). CDR3 length equals 14 residues. CDR1 is SGHRS, CDR2 YFSETQ, per germline. Written as DNA, the CDR3 is TGCTCCGTGCCGGGACTTCGATTCTCCGACGAGCAGTACTTC. It is translated as CSVPGLRFSDEQYF.

This clonotype has only a few counts. The chain is built from TRBV12-3 or TRBV12-4 and TRBJ1-1; D is uncertain. The ends were cut back, 7 bases at V and 6 bases at J, with 15 bases in the middle. CDR3 length: 13 amino acids. The CDR3 DNA reads as TGTGCCAGCACCCGGCAGGAGTATTCTGAAGCTTTCTTT. This gives the protein CASTRQEYSEAFF.

This clonotype was found many times. The rearrangement links TRBV3-1 to TRBJ2-4, with D possibly TRBD2 on 6 matching bases. Germline assignment: CDR1 LGHDT and CDR2 YNNKEL (reference sequence). The CDR3 contains 15 residues. Trimming left V 4 bases short and J 2 bases short, with 12 bases between. The CDR3 sequence is CASSPGGVTKNIQYF. For the CDR3, the DNA is TGTGCCAGCAGCCCCGGCGGGGTAACCAAAAACATTCAGTACTTC.